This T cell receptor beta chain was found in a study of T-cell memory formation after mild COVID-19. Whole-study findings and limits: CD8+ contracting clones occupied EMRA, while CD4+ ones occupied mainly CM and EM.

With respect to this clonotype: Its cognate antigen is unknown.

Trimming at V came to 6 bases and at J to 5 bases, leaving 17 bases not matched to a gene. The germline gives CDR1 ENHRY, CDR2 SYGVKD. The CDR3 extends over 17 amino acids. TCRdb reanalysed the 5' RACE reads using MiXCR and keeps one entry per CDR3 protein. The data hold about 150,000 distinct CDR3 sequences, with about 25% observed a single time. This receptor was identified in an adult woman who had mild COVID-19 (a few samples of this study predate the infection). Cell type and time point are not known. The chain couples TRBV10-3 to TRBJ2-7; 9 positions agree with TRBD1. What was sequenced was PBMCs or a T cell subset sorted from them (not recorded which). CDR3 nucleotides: TGTGCCATCAGCCCCGGGACAGGGCCCCTATCTGAGGACGAGCAGTACTTC. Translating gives CAISPGTGPLSEDEQYF.